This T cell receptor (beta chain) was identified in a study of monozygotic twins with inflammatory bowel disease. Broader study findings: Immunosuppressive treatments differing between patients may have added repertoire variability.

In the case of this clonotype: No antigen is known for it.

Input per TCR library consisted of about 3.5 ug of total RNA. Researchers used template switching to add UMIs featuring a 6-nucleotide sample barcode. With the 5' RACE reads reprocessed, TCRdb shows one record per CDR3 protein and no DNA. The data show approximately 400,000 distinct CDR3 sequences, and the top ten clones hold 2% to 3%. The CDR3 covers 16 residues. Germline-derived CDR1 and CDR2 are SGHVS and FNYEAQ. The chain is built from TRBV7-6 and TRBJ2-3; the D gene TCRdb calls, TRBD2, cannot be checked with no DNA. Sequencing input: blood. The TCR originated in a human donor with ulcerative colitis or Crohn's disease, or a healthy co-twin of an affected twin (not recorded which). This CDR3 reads CASSSGTKRTTDTQYF.